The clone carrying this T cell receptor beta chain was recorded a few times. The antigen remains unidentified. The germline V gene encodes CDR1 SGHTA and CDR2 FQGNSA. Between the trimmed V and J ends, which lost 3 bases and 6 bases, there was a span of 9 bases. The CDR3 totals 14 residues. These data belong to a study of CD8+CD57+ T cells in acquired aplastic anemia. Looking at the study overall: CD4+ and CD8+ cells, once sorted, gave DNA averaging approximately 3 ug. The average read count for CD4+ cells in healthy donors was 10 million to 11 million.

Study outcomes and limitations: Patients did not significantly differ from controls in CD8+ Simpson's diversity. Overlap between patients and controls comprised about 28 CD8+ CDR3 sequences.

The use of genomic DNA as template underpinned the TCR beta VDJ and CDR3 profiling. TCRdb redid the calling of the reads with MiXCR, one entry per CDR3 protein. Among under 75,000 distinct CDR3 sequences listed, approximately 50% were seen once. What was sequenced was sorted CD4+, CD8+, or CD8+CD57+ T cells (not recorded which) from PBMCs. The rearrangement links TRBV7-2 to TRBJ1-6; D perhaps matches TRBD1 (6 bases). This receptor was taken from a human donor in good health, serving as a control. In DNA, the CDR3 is TGTGCCAGCAGCTTGGGACATTCTAATTCACCCCTCCACTTT. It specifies CASSLGHSNSPLHF.